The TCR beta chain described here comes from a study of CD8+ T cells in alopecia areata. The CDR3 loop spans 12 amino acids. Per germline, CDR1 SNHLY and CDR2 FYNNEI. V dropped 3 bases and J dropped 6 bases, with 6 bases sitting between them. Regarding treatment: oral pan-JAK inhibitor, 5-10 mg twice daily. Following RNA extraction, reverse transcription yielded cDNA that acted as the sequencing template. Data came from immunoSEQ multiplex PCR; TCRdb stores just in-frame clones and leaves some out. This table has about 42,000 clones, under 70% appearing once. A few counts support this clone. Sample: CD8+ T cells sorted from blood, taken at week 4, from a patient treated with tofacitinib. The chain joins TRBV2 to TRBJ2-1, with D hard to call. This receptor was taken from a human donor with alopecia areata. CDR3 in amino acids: CASSEDFNEQFF. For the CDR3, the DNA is TGTGCCAGCAGTGAGGATTTCAATGAGCAGTTCTTC. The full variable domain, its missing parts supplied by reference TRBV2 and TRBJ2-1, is EPEVTQTPSHQVTQMGQEVILRCVPISNHLYFYWYRQILGQKVEFLVSFYNNEISEKSEIFDDQFSVERPDGSNFTLKIRSTKLEDSAMYFCASSEDFNEQFFGPGTRLTVL.